These T cell receptor beta chains were read from a single sample in a study of blood T cells in healthy people across ages. TCRdb ran MiXCR on the 5' RACE reads and lists one entry per CDR3 protein. The sample consists of about 600,000 distinct CDR3 sequences, roughly 48% of them appearing once. The material sequenced was blood. Receptors were obtained from a man older than 75 in good health. The CDR3 runs from the conserved cysteine through the conserved F or W. Each record gives: D gene, V gene, J gene, clone size, CDR3 protein, CDR3 DNA. A D gene is named only where the DNA matches it firmly. Clone size is shown for a subset of rows, as once, few, many or a class of expanded clone.

>NA|TRBV12-3/TRBV12-4|TRBJ2-5|NA
CASSASGLYQETQYF
TGTGCCAGCAGTGCGAGCGGTTTGTACCAAGAGACCCAGTACTTC
>NA|TRBV7-6|TRBJ1-1|NA
CASSLGGGANTEAFF
TGTGCCAGCAGCTTAGGTGGGGGGGCGAACACTGAAGCTTTCTTT
>NA|TRBV20-1|TRBJ2-6|NA
CSARDTGDTKPSGANVLTF
TGCAGTGCTAGAGATACCGGGGACACCAAACCGTCCGGGGCCAACGTCCTGACTTTC
>TRBD2|TRBV7-8|TRBJ2-7|NA
CASSSIAGVTYEQYF
TGTGCCAGCAGCTCCATAGCGGGAGTGACCTACGAGCAGTACTTC
>NA|TRBV19|TRBJ2-7|NA
CASSGQDQPYNEQYF
TGTGCCAGTAGTGGGCAGGACCAACCGTACAATGAGCAGTACTTC
>NA|TRBV20-1|TRBJ2-1|NA
CSASQAGKAYNEQFF
TGCAGTGCTAGTCAGGCAGGGAAAGCCTACAATGAGCAGTTCTTC
>NA|TRBV7-9|TRBJ2-7|NA
CASSLGPKPSYEQYF
TGTGCCAGCAGCCTCGGCCCCAAACCATCCTACGAGCAGTACTTC
>TRBD1|TRBV6-6|TRBJ2-7|few
CASSSAKGQPYEQYF
TGTGCCAGCAGTTCCGCGAAGGGACAGCCATACGAGCAGTACTTC
>NA|TRBV5-4|TRBJ2-7|NA
CASSLDPASGAYEQYF
TGTGCCAGCAGCTTGGACCCGGCTAGTGGGGCCTACGAGCAGTACTTC
>NA|TRBV12-5|TRBJ1-1|NA
CASDIDIGQLNTEAFF
TGTGCTAGTGACATCGACATCGGACAGCTGAACACTGAAGCTTTCTTT